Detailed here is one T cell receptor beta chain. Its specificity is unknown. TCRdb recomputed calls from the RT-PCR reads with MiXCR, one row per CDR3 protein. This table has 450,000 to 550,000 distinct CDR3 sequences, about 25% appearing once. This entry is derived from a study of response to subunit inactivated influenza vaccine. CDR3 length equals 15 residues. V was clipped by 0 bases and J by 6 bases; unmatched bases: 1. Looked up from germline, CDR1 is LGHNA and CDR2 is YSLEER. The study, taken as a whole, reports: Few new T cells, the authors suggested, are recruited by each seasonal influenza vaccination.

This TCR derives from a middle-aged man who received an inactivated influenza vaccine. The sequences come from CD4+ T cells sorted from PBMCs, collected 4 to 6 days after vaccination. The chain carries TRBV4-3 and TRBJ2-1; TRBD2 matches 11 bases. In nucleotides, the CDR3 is TGCGCCAGCAGCCAAGATCTAGCGGGGGGCAATGAGCAGTTCTTC. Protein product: CASSQDLAGGNEQFF.